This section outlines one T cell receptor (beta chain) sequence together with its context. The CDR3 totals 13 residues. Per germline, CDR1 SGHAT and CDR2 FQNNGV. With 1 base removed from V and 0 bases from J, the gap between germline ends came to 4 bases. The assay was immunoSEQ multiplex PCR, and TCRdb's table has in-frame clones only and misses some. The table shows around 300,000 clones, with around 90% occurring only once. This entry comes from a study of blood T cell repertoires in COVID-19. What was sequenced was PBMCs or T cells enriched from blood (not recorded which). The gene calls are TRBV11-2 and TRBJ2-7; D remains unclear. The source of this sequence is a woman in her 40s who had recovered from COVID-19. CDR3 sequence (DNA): TGTGCCAGCAGCTTAGTTCTCTCCTACGAGCAGTACTTC. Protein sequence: CASSLVLSYEQYF.